This TCR beta chain derives from a study of blood T cell repertoires in COVID-19. The CDR3 contains 18 residues. Germline CDR1 reads MGHRA; CDR2 reads YSYEKL. V was trimmed by 3 bases and J by 7 bases, leaving 25 bases between them. Sequencing was performed with immunoSEQ multiplex PCR; in TCRdb, only in-frame clones are kept and a portion is missing. The table has over 100,000 clones, 80% seen once; the top ten hold about 4.1%. V gene TRBV4-1 combines with J gene TRBJ2-1; tentatively, D is TRBD2 (5 bases). Sequenced sample: peripheral blood. The source of this sequence is a human donor in a cohort sampled during active or convalescent COVID-19. The chain's CDR3 is CASSQKPLQAPGDNEQFF. The CDR3 DNA follows: TGCGCCAGCAGCCAGAAACCCCTCCAGGCGCCCGGGGATAATGAGCAGTTCTTC.